The 9 T cell receptor beta chains below come from one sample, sequenced in a study of T-cell memory formation after mild COVID-19. MiXCR was run by TCRdb on the 5' RACE reads, yielding one entry per CDR3 protein. The sample contains 170,000 or so distinct CDR3 sequences, roughly 28% of which appear only once. Source material: PBMCs or a T cell subset sorted from them (not recorded which). The receptor source for this set is an adult woman who had mild COVID-19 (a few samples of this study predate the infection). Cell type and time point are not known.

V gene TRBV29-1 combines with J gene TRBJ2-7, with 10 bases matching TRBD1. Per the germline V gene, CDR1 is SQVTM and CDR2 is ANQGSEA. Trimming at V came to 7 bases and at J to 6 bases, leaving 9 bases not matched to a gene. The CDR3 totals 13 residues. CDR3: CSAGGDRGSEQYF. The CDR3 nucleotides are TGCAGCGCCGGGGGGGACAGGGGCTCCGAGCAGTACTTC.

This clonotype was picked up a small number of times. V gene TRBV20-1 combines with J gene TRBJ2-1, with 9 bases lining up with TRBD2. The junction had 15 bases not matched to a gene; V was cut back by 3 bases and J by 0 bases. There are 19 residues in the CDR3. In germline, CDR1 is DFQATT, CDR2 SNEGSKA (reference sequence). The chain's CDR3 is CSASPPRLAGKSSYNEQFF. The CDR3 nucleotides read TGCAGTGCTAGCCCCCCGAGGCTAGCGGGGAAGAGCTCCTACAATGAGCAGTTCTTC.

The V gene is TRBV6-1, the J gene TRBJ2-2, with TRBD1 matching 11 bases. V lost 2 bases, J lost 10 bases, and 9 bases stayed unmatched. Germline V gene data show CDR1 as MNHNS and CDR2 as SASEGT. The CDR3 runs to 16 residues. DNA for the CDR3: TGTGCCAGCAGTGAAATGCCCGGACAGGGGGCGACGGAGCTGTTTTTT. Translation gives CASSEMPGQGATELFF.

The J gene is TRBJ1-1, the V gene TRBV7-8; 8 bases are shared with TRBD1. CDR3 length: 12 residues. Germline lookup yields CDR1 SGHVS and CDR2 FQNEAQ. Germline trimming cut 7 bases from V and 5 bases from J; bases unmatched to any gene: 3. CDR3 loop: CASTTGGTEAFF. DNA for the CDR3: TGTGCCAGCACCACAGGGGGGACTGAAGCTTTCTTT. Based on the CDR3 plus reference TRBV7-8 and TRBJ1-1, the full variable domain is GAGVSQSPRYKVAKRGQDVALRCDPISGHVSLFWYQQALGQGPEFLTYFQNEAQLDKSGLPSDRFFAERPEGSVSTLKIQRTQQEDSAVYLCASTTGGTEAFFGQGTRLTVV.

The chain couples TRBV18 to TRBJ2-5; 10 bases map to TRBD2. The CDR3 is made up of 15 amino acids. CDR1 is KGHSH, CDR2 LQKENI, per germline. The J segment lost 4 bases and the V segment lost 2 bases, leaving 4 bases of the junction unmatched. CDR3 DNA sequence: TGTGCCAGCTCACCAACTAGCGGGACCCGAGAGACCCAGTACTTC. It specifies CASSPTSGTRETQYF.

This chain connects TRBV5-1 to TRBJ2-7, with 10 bases aligning to TRBD2. Germline assignment: CDR1 SGHRS and CDR2 YFSETQ. Trimming took 4 bases from V and 6 from J; bases not matched to a gene: 7. This CDR3 contains 14 residues. This CDR3 reads CASSPAGGDTEQYF. The CDR3 region has the DNA TGCGCCAGCAGCCCAGCGGGAGGGGACACCGAGCAGTACTTC.

The DNA of the CDR3 is TGTGCCAGCACCCAAACCGGGACCGTAGCCCTTACGCAGTATTTT. Amino acid sequence: CASTQTGTVALTQYF. The chain is built from TRBV12-3 or TRBV12-4 and TRBJ2-3; D assignment may be TRBD1 or TRBD2 (5 bases each). The CDR3 has 15 amino acids. V lost 7 bases and J 8 bases, leaving 22 bases between the germline ends.

The table lists this clonotype with a count of one. The rearrangement links TRBV3-1 to TRBJ2-3; 8 nucleotides match TRBD1. Germline CDR1 LGHDT, CDR2 YNNKEL (reference sequence). The CDR3 is 15 amino acids. V shed 2 bases, J shed 4 bases, and the junction held 5 bases outside the gene matches. This CDR3 is CASSQRSTGADTQYF. CDR3 nucleotide sequence: TGTGCCAGCAGCCAACGTTCGACAGGGGCAGATACGCAGTATTTT.

This clonotype has more than one count but fewer than ten. The rearrangement links TRBV7-9 to TRBJ2-7; tentative D call: TRBD2 (6 bases). The CDR3 is 14 amino acids. CDR1 and CDR2 from the germline V gene are SEHNR and FQNEAQ (reference sequence). V was pared by 5 bases and J by 2 bases, with 13 bases between. CDR3 amino acids: CASSNRAGTYEQYF. The CDR3 nucleotides are TGTGCCAGCAGCAACCGGGCGGGGACCTACGAGCAGTACTTC.